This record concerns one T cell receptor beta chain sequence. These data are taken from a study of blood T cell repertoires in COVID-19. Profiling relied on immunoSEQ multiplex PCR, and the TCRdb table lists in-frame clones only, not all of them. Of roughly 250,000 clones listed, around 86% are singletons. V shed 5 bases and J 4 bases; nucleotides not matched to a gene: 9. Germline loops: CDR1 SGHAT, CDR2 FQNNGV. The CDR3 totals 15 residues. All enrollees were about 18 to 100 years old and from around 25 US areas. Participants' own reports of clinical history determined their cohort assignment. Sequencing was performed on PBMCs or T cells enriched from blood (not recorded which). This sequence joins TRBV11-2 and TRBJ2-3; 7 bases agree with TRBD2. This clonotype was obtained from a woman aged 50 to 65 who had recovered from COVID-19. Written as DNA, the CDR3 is TGTGCCAGCAGCCCTCTTGGGGGGGTATCAGATACGCAGTATTTT. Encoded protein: CASSPLGGVSDTQYF.